Listed here are 9 T cell receptor beta chains from one sample, sequenced in a study of response to subunit inactivated influenza vaccine. TCRdb ran MiXCR on the RT-PCR reads and lists one entry per CDR3 protein. The data show more than 400,000 distinct CDR3 sequences, 7.2% seen once. Source: PBMCs from blood, taken less than 25 months after vaccination. These receptor sequences come from a man aged 45 to 75 who received an inactivated influenza vaccine.

This chain joins TRBV18 and TRBJ1-3; no definite D call. This CDR3 has 13 amino acids. Trimming shortened V by 3 bases and J by 4 bases, and 7 bases separated the two germline ends. CDR1 is KGHSH, CDR2 LQKENI, per germline. The CDR3 sequence is CASSPTEGNTIYF. Here the CDR3 DNA reads TGTGCCAGCTCACCGACGGAGGGAAACACCATATATTTT. Based on the CDR3 plus reference TRBV18 and TRBJ1-3, the full variable domain is NAGVMQNPRHLVRRRGQEARLRCSPMKGHSHVYWYRQLPEEGLKFMVYLQKENIIDESGMPKERFSAEFPKEGPSILRIQQVVRGDSAAYFCASSPTEGNTIYFGEGSWLTVV.

This clonotype was recorded at least ten times. The chain is built from TRBV5-1 and TRBJ2-5, with a tentative D call TRBD2 (5 bases). Trimming cost V 0 bases and J 0 bases, with 6 bases left between them. The CDR3 contains 14 residues. Germline lookup yields CDR1 SGHRS and CDR2 YFSETQ. In nucleotides, the CDR3 is TGCGCCAGCAGCTTGGCCGGGGACCAAGAGACCCAGTACTTC. Protein sequence: CASSLAGDQETQYF. The variable domain in full, with the rest retrieved from reference TRBV5-1 and TRBJ2-5, is KAGVTQTPRYLIKTRGQQVTLSCSPISGHRSVSWYQQTPGQGLQFLFEYFSETQRNKGNFPGRFSGRQFSNSRSEMNVSTLELGDSALYLCASSLAGDQETQYFGPGTRLLVL.

This clonotype was detected a few times. This chain uses TRBV18 with TRBJ1-2; tentatively, D is TRBD1 (6 bases). Germline-derived CDR1 and CDR2 are KGHSH and LQKENI. This CDR3 is built from 14 residues. The V gene lost 3 bases and the J gene lost 5 bases, with 13 bases spanning the gap. In DNA, the CDR3 is TGTGCCAGCTCACCGCGGACAGAGCAGTATGGCTACACCTTC. Protein product: CASSPRTEQYGYTF.

This clonotype came up a few times. The gene calls are TRBV6-1 and TRBJ2-5; D not resolved. The CDR3 runs to 13 residues. Germline V gene data show CDR1 as MNHNS and CDR2 as SASEGT. V was trimmed by 7 bases and J by 4 bases, leaving 13 bases between them. The CDR3 here is CASTHRERETQYF. The CDR3 DNA reads as TGTGCCAGCACCCATAGGGAACGAGAGACCCAGTACTTC.

The chain couples TRBV5-1 to TRBJ2-5; 10 positions agree with TRBD1. J gave up 4 bases and V 4 bases, and 7 bases lay outside the gene matches. The CDR3 covers 15 residues. In germline, CDR1 is SGHRS, CDR2 YFSETQ. The CDR3 DNA sequence: TGCGCCAGCAGCGGTCGGACAGGGGGAGGAGAGACCCAGTACTTC. Translation gives CASSGRTGGGETQYF.

This clonotype was counted only a few times. The V and J genes are TRBV12-3 or TRBV12-4 and TRBJ1-1, with 7 bases matching TRBD1. J was trimmed by 0 bases and V by 0 bases; bases with no gene match: 7. The CDR3 is 17 residues long. This chain's CDR3 is CASSLAGTAFLNTEAFF. The CDR3 DNA is TGTGCCAGCAGTTTAGCGGGGACAGCCTTTTTGAACACTGAAGCTTTCTTT.

This clonotype has a count of ten or more. The chain joins TRBV12-3 or TRBV12-4 to TRBJ2-5, with D tentatively TRBD2 (5 bases). V gave up 1 base and J gave up 10 bases, with 10 bases separating them. The CDR3 has 12 amino acids. This chain's CDR3 is CASSLGGKSQYF. In nucleotides, the CDR3 is TGTGCCAGCAGTTTAGGAGGGAAGAGCCAGTACTTC.

The chain joins TRBV20-1 to TRBJ1-3; D gene uncertain. Between the trimmed V and J ends, which lost 0 bases and 2 bases, there was a span of 17 bases. Germline loops: CDR1 DFQATT, CDR2 SNEGSKA (reference sequence). The length of the CDR3 is 17 residues. The CDR3 bases are TGCAGTGCTAGAGAGCCCGGAACCAAACCCCCTGGAAACACCATATATTTT. It yields the protein CSAREPGTKPPGNTIYF.

The sample holds many counts of this clonotype. The gene calls are TRBV28 and TRBJ2-5, with 7 bases aligning to TRBD2. The V gene end was trimmed by 7 bases and the J gene end by 7 bases; junction bases not matched to a gene: 9. The CDR3 covers 13 residues. Germline CDR1 MDHEN, CDR2 SYDVKM. CDR3 loop: CASNTGLGGTQYF. The CDR3 nucleotides are TGTGCCAGCAACACAGGACTAGGCGGGACCCAGTACTTC.